Listed below are T cell receptor beta chains from one sample, sequenced in a study of Ad26.COV2.S vaccination and SARS-CoV-2 variants. Repertoires were generated with immunoSEQ multiplex PCR, while TCRdb's copy carries only in-frame clones and drops some. The data contain approximately 300,000 clones, around four fifths of them singletons. Sequencing used peripheral blood, obtained in a trial of Ad26.COV2.S vaccine versus placebo. These receptors originate from a person between 18 and 65 years old who received the Ad26.COV2.S COVID-19 vaccine or a placebo. Each CDR3 is given with its conserved first and last residue. Fields, in order: D gene, J gene, clone size, V gene, CDR3 protein, CDR3 DNA. D genes are given only for firm matches. Some rows have no size entry. The others give once, few or many, or a class for an expanded clone.

d_call: NA
j_call: TRBJ1-1
clone_size: NA
v_call: TRBV30
cdr3_aa: CAWRVGSGTEAFF
cdr3_nt: TGTGCCTGGAGGGTAGGGTCTGGCACTGAAGCTTTCTTT

d_call: NA
j_call: TRBJ2-5
clone_size: NA
v_call: TRBV7-9
cdr3_aa: CASSFSEETQYF
cdr3_nt: TGTGCCAGCAGCTTCTCTGAAGAGACCCAGTACTTC

d_call: NA
j_call: TRBJ2-3
clone_size: once
v_call: TRBV7-6
cdr3_aa: CASSPWTRTTDTQYF
cdr3_nt: TGTGCCAGCAGCCCCTGGACGCGGACCACAGATACGCAGTATTTT

d_call: TRBD2
j_call: TRBJ2-7
clone_size: NA
v_call: TRBV3-1/TRBV3-2
cdr3_aa: CASSLESTGGVTYF
cdr3_nt: TGTGCCAGCAGCCTCGAGTCGACCGGGGGGGTTACGTACTTC

d_call: NA
j_call: TRBJ1-2
clone_size: NA
v_call: TRBV11-2
cdr3_aa: CASSQLAGTYGYTF
cdr3_nt: TGTGCCAGCAGCCAACTGGCAGGGACCTATGGCTACACCTTC

d_call: TRBD2
j_call: TRBJ2-3
clone_size: few
v_call: TRBV7-2
cdr3_aa: CASSSSGGTDTQYF
cdr3_nt: TGTGCCAGCAGCTCTAGCGGGGGCACAGATACGCAGTATTTT

d_call: NA
j_call: TRBJ2-7
clone_size: NA
v_call: TRBV20-1
cdr3_aa: CSASLPGYYEQYF
cdr3_nt: TGCAGTGCGAGTCTTCCGGGATACTACGAGCAGTACTTC

d_call: NA
j_call: TRBJ2-5
clone_size: NA
v_call: TRBV2
cdr3_aa: CASTTEFYQETQYF
cdr3_nt: TGTGCCAGCACTACAGAGTTCTACCAAGAGACCCAGTACTTC

d_call: NA
j_call: TRBJ1-5
clone_size: many
v_call: TRBV27
cdr3_aa: CASSSTTKGVQPQHF
cdr3_nt: TGTGCCAGCAGTAGCACCACGAAAGGGGTTCAGCCCCAGCATTTT

d_call: NA
j_call: TRBJ1-1
clone_size: NA
v_call: TRBV12-2
cdr3_aa: CASRLEGVGGWTEAFF
cdr3_nt: TGTGCAAGTCGCTTAGAGGGCGTTGGGGGGTGGACTGAAGCTTTCTTT

d_call: NA
j_call: TRBJ2-6
clone_size: NA
v_call: TRBV5-1
cdr3_aa: CASSSDAGANVLTF
cdr3_nt: TGCGCCAGCAGTAGCGACGCTGGGGCCAACGTCCTGACTTTC

d_call: NA
j_call: TRBJ2-3
clone_size: NA
v_call: TRBV20-1
cdr3_aa: CSARAGLPQYF
cdr3_nt: TGCAGTGCTAGAGCAGGGTTGCCGCAGTATTTT

d_call: TRBD1
j_call: TRBJ2-1
clone_size: NA
v_call: TRBV19
cdr3_aa: CASSIADRGRVGGSYNEQFF
cdr3_nt: TGTGCCAGTAGTATAGCCGACAGGGGGCGCGTTGGTGGCTCCTACAATGAGCAGTTCTTC

d_call: NA
j_call: TRBJ2-2
clone_size: NA
v_call: TRBV27
cdr3_aa: CASSLNGRAYTGELFF
cdr3_nt: TGTGCCAGCAGTTTAAATGGCAGGGCGTACACCGGGGAGCTGTTTTTT

d_call: NA
j_call: TRBJ1-2
clone_size: NA
v_call: TRBV28
cdr3_aa: CASSLADNYGYTF
cdr3_nt: TGTGCCAGCAGTTTAGCGGATAACTATGGCTACACCTTC

d_call: TRBD1
j_call: TRBJ1-2
clone_size: NA
v_call: TRBV5-5
cdr3_aa: CASSLAGTGTNYGYTF
cdr3_nt: TGTGCCAGCAGCTTGGCCGGGACAGGTACTAACTATGGCTACACCTTC

d_call: NA
j_call: TRBJ1-2
clone_size: NA
v_call: TRBV5-5
cdr3_aa: CASSFDPDYGYTF
cdr3_nt: TGTGCCAGTTCATTTGATCCCGACTATGGCTACACCTTC

d_call: TRBD2
j_call: TRBJ2-5
clone_size: NA
v_call: TRBV7-8
cdr3_aa: CASSRTSGGEETQYF
cdr3_nt: TGTGCCAGCAGCAGGACTAGCGGGGGGGAAGAGACCCAGTACTTC

d_call: NA
j_call: TRBJ2-7
clone_size: NA
v_call: TRBV27
cdr3_aa: CASSSRDNVHEQYF
cdr3_nt: TGTGCCAGCAGTTCCCGGGACAATGTCCACGAGCAGTACTTC

d_call: NA
j_call: TRBJ2-7
clone_size: NA
v_call: TRBV4-1
cdr3_aa: CASSQDIQGRHEQYF
cdr3_nt: TGCGCCAGCAGCCAAGATATCCAGGGTCGGCACGAGCAGTACTTC

d_call: NA
j_call: TRBJ2-4
clone_size: NA
v_call: TRBV4-1
cdr3_aa: CASSHPGLAKNIQYF
cdr3_nt: TGCGCCAGCAGCCACCCCGGGCTAGCCAAAAACATTCAGTACTTC